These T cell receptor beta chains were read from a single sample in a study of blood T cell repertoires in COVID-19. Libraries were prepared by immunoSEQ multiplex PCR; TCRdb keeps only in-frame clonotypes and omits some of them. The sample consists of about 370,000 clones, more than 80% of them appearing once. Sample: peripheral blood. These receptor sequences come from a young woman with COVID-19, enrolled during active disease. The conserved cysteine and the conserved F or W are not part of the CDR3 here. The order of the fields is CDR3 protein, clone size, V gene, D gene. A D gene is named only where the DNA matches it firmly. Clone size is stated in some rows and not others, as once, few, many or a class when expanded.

ASSPHSGGEKLF	-	TRBV28	-
ASSPDRELNTEAF	-	TRBV7-9	TRBD1
ASSARTGRRNYGYT	-	TRBV7-8	TRBD1
ASSTSGGYNEQF	-	TRBV11-3	TRBD2
ASSFATGQLNTIY	-	TRBV5-1	-
ASSYLAGGQTLGANVLT	-	TRBV6-2/TRBV6-3	TRBD2
ASTMGQGAF	-	TRBV28	-
ASSLGLAGGLLRTDTQY	-	TRBV5-1	TRBD2
ATSVLNTGELF	-	TRBV24-1	-
ASSIGAGVNTEAF	-	TRBV19	-
ASSLQGDYEQY	-	TRBV5-8	TRBD1
ASSRMVGAGVYNEQF	-	TRBV4-1	TRBD2
ASGLVLGTGEGNTEAF	-	TRBV12-5	TRBD1
ASSPGWGRVYEQY	-	TRBV7-6	TRBD2
ASSFRTSGGVQDTQY	-	TRBV4-1	TRBD2
ASKQGDTEAF	-	TRBV28	TRBD1
ASGGHQNEKLF	-	TRBV28	-
AISIDGGGNSPLH	-	TRBV10-3	-
ASTRGVQGHRSSGNTIY	-	TRBV11-3	-
ASSVSRDTQY	-	TRBV7-9	-
ASSQDDYRGREQY	-	TRBV3-1/TRBV3-2	TRBD1
ASSIGPPPGENIQY	once	TRBV9	-
AISESGLADYNEQF	-	TRBV10-3	TRBD2
ASSYSGTTPQRTQY	once	TRBV6-5	-
ASSLDTVYNEKLF	-	TRBV3-1/TRBV3-2	-
ASSEFGMTEQY	-	TRBV6-1	-
SVEKAASNYGYT	-	TRBV29-1	-
ASSPPGGLDYGYT	-	TRBV18	-
ASSENRADTQY	-	TRBV14	-
ASSLEELGQGYNEQF	-	TRBV13	TRBD1
ATEGTLNTGELF	-	TRBV24-1	-
ASSTERQGRAF	-	TRBV27	TRBD1
ASSTGFGEKLF	-	TRBV19	-
ASSYSTGGANVLT	-	TRBV6-5	-
AISESSGSRRAGELF	once	TRBV10-3	-
AVRDRANNEQF	-	TRBV15	TRBD1